The present T cell receptor beta chain was sequenced within a study of cytomegalovirus exposure and HLA in healthy donors. Background on the study: Genotyping of 400 or so donors showed that about 79% belonged to the Caucasian-associated ancestry cluster.

Study observations and caveats: The authors reported that TCR beta sequences could predict HLA-A and HLA-B alleles. These predictions were accurate for most subjects in the first cohort.

This clone has a handful of counts. Its antigen is still unknown. Between the trimmed V and J ends, which lost 9 bases and 0 bases, there was a span of 12 bases. The CDR3 covers 14 residues. CDR1 and CDR2 from the germline V gene are LNHDA and SQIVND (reference sequence). Primers: 60 Vbeta forward and 13 Jbeta reverse. Clones were read by immunoSEQ multiplex PCR, and TCRdb kept only the in-frame ones, dropping some. Among approximately 120,000 clones listed, more than 9% were seen once. Specimen: PBMCs. This TCR came from a woman aged 18 to 35 in good health and CMV-seropositive. The J gene is TRBJ1-5, the V gene TRBV19, with D possibly being TRBD1 (5 bases). For the CDR3, the DNA is TGTGCCAGCGAGGTAGGGGTTAGCAATCAGCCCCAGCATTTT. Translating it yields CASEVGVSNQPQHF.